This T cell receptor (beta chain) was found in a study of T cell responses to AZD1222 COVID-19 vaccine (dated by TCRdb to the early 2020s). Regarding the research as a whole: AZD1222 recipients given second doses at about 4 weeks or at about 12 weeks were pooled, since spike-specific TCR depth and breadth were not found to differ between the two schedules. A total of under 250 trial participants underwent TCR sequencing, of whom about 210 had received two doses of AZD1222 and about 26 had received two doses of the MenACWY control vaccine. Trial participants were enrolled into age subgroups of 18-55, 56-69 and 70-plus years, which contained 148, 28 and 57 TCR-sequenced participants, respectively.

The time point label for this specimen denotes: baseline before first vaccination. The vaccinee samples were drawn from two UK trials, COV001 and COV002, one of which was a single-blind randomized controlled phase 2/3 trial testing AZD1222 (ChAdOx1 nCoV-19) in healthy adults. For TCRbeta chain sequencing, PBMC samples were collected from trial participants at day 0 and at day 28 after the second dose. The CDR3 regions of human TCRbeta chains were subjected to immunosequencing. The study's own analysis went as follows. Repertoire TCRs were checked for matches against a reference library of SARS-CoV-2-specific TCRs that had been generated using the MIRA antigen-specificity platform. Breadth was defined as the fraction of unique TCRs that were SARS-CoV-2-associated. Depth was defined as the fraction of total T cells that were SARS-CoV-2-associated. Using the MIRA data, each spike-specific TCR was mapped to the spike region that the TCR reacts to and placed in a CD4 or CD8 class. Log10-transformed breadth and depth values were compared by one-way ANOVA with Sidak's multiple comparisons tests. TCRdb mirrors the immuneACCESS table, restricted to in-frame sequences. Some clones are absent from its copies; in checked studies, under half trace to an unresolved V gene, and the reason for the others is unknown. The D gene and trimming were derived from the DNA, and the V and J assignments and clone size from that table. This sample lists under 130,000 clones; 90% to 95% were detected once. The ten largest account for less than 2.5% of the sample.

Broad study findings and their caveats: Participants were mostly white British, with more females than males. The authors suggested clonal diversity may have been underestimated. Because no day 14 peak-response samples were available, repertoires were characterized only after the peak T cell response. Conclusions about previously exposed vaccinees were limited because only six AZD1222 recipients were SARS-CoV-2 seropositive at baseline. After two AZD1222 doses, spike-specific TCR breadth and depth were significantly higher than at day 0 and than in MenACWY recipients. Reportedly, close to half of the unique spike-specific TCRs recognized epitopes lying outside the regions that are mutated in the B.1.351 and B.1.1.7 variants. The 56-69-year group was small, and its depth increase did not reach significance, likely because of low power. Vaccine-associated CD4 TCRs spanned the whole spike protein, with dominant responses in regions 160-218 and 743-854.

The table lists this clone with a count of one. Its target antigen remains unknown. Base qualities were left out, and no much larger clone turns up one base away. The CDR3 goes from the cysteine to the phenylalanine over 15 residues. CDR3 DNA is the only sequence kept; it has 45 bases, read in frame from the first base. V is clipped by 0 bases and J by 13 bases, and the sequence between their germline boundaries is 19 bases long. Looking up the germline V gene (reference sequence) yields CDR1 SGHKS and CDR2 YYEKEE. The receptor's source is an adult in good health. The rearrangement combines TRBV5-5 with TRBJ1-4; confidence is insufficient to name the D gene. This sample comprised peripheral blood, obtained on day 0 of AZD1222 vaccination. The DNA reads TGTGCCAGCAGCTTGGCCTCGGCGGACGTCGGTGGACTGTTTTTT. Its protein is CASSLASADVGGLFF.